This T cell receptor (beta chain) derives from a study of T-cell memory formation after mild COVID-19. Study results and caveats: Pre-infection memory harbored some responding clones, suggesting cross-reactive memory joined.

Notes on this clonotype: Antigen unknown.

The 5'RACE method, run with constant-segment primers, produced TCR alpha and TCR beta cDNA libraries (carrying sample barcodes and UMIs). TCRdb processed the 5' RACE reads anew with MiXCR; each CDR3 protein has one entry. This table has about 400,000 distinct CDR3 sequences, approximately 15% appearing once. This CDR3 has 16 residues. The receptor's source is a man aged 18 to 29 who had mild COVID-19 (a few samples of this study predate the infection). Cell type and time point are not known. Sequenced sample: PBMCs or a T cell subset sorted from them (not recorded which). The chain joins TRBV23-1 to TRBJ2-7, with a weak D call TRBD2 (6 bases). TRBV23-1 is an ORF, and what it does is uncertain. DNA for the CDR3: TGCGCCAGCACTCAAGGGGACCCCGGAGGGTTATACGAGCAGTACGTC. Translating it yields CASTQGDPGGLYEQYV.